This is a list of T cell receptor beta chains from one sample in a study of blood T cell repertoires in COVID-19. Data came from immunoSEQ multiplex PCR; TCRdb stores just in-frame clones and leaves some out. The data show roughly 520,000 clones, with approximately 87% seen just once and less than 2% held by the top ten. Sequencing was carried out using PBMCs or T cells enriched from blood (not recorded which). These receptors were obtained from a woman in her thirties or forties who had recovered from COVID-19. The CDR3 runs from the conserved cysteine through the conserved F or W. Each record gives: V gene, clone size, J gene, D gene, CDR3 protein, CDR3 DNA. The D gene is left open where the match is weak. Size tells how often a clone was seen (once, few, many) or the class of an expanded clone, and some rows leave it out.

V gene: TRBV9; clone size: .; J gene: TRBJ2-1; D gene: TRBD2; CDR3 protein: CASSVPLGTSGYNEQFF; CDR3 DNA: TGTGCCAGCAGCGTCCCACTCGGGACTAGCGGATACAATGAGCAGTTCTTC
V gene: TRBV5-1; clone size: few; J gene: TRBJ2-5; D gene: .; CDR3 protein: CASSYAGQETQYF; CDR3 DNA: TGCGCCAGCAGCTATGCAGGGCAAGAGACCCAGTACTTC
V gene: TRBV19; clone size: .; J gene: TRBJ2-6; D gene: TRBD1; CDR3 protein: CASSTGTGASGANVLTF; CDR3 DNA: TGTGCCAGTAGTACCGGGACAGGGGCGTCTGGGGCCAACGTCCTGACTTTC
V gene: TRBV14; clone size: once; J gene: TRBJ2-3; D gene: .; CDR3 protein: CASSQVRVADTQYF; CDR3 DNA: TGTGCCAGCAGCCAAGTACGGGTTGCAGATACGCAGTATTTT
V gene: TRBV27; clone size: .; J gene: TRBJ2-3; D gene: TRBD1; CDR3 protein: CASSSQTGRADTQYF; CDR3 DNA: TGTGCCAGCAGTTCTCAGACAGGGCGGGCAGATACGCAGTATTTT
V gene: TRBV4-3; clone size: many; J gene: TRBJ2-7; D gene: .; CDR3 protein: CASSQGVSWRRENSYEQYF; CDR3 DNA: TGCGCCAGCAGCCAGGGCGTATCATGGAGGAGGGAGAACTCCTACGAGCAGTACTTC
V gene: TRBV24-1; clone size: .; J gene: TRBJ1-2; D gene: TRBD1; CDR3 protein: CATSDLGTAYGYTF; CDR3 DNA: TGTGCCACCAGTGATTTAGGGACAGCCTATGGCTACACCTTC
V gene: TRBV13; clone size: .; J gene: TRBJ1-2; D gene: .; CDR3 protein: CASSRSGFNYGYTF; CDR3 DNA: TGTGCCAGCAGCCGGAGTGGTTTTAACTATGGCTACACCTTC
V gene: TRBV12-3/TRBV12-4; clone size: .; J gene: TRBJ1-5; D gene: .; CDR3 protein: CASSFTNQPQHF; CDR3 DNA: TGTGCCAGCAGTTTTACTAATCAGCCCCAGCATTTT
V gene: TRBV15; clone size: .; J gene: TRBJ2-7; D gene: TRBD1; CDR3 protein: CATSRDRAGGGYEQYF; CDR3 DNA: TGTGCCACCAGCAGAGATAGAGCAGGGGGCGGTTACGAGCAGTACTTC
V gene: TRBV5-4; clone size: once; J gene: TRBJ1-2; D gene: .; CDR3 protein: CASSLVTTGNYGYTF; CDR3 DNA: TGTGCCAGCAGCTTGGTGACCACAGGGAACTATGGCTACACCTTC
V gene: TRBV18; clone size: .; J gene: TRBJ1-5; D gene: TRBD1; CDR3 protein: CASSPQGALNQPQHF; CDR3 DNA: TGTGCCAGCTCACCACAGGGGGCCCTCAATCAGCCCCAGCATTTT
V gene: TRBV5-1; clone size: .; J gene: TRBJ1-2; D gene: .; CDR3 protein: CASSLEQGVGYTF; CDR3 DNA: TGCGCCAGCAGCTTGGAACAGGGTGTTGGCTACACCTTC
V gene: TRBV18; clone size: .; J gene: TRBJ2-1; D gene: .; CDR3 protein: CASSPRRDSEQFF; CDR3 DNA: TGTGCCAGCTCACCGCGGCGTGACAGTGAGCAGTTCTTC
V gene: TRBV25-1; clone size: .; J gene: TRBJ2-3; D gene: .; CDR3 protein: CASRETGTSTDTQYF; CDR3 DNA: TGTGCCAGCAGGGAGACGGGAACTAGCACAGATACGCAGTATTTT
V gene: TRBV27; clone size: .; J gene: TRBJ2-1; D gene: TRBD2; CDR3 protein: CASSLLAGGPSEQFF; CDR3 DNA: TGTGCCAGCAGTTTACTAGCGGGAGGGCCTAGTGAGCAGTTCTTC
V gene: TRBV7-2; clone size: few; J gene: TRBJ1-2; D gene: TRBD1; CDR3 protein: CASSLEGAAGYTF; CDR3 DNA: TGTGCCAGCAGCTTAGAGGGGGCGGCTGGCTACACCTTC
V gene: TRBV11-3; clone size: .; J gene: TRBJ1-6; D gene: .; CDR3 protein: CASSLDTGVVVHF; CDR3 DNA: TGTGCCAGCAGCTTAGATACGGGGGTTGTTGTCCACTTT
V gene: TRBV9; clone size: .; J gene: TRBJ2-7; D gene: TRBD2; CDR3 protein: CASSVSGLAGYYEQYF; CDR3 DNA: TGTGCCAGCAGCGTATCCGGACTAGCGGGGTACTACGAGCAGTACTTC
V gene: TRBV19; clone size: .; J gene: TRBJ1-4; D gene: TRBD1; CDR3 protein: CASSMQGAGNEKLFF; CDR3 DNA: TGTGCCAGTAGTATGCAGGGGGCGGGTAATGAAAAACTGTTTTTT
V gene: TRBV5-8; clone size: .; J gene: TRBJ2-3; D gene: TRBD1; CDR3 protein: CASHWGTGAGDTQYF; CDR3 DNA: TGTGCCAGCCACTGGGGTACAGGGGCAGGAGATACGCAGTATTTT
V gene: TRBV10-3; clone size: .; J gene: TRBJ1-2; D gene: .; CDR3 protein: CAISESTRAVYGYTF; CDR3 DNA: TGTGCCATCAGTGAGTCAACCAGGGCGGTCTATGGCTACACCTTC